Listed below are T cell receptor beta chains from one sample, sequenced in a study of cytomegalovirus exposure and HLA in healthy donors. The repertoire was sequenced with immunoSEQ multiplex PCR; TCRdb's copy has only in-frame clones and lacks some. This table has 100,000 or so clones, around three quarters appearing once. Sequencing used PBMCs. Every receptor here comes from a female donor in good health and CMV-seropositive. Both conserved end residues are part of each CDR3. A D gene is named only where the DNA matches it firmly. Clone size is not always given. Where it is, it says once, few, many or a class for expanded clones.

length,J,D,size,V,CDR3,DNA
15,TRBJ1-6,NA,once,TRBV29-1,CSVQELGAQNSPLHF,TGCAGCGTCCAGGAACTTGGGGCTCAGAATTCACCCCTCCACTTT
16,TRBJ2-3,TRBD2,NA,TRBV5-1,CASSRTSGHSTDTQYF,TGCGCCAGCAGCAGGACTAGCGGACATAGCACAGATACGCAGTATTTT
16,TRBJ2-2,TRBD1,NA,TRBV7-9,CAITPRDSRLYGELFF,TGTGCCATCACCCCGAGGGACAGTAGATTATACGGGGAGCTGTTTTTT
16,TRBJ2-1,TRBD2,few,TRBV15,CATSRKTSGGSNEQFF,TGTGCCACCAGCAGGAAGACTAGCGGGGGGTCAAATGAGCAGTTCTTC
13,TRBJ2-7,NA,NA,TRBV7-2,CASRGRGWGEQYF,TGTGCCAGCAGAGGGAGGGGGTGGGGCGAGCAGTACTTC
15,TRBJ2-7,TRBD2,NA,TRBV19,CASSPSGSHSYEQYF,TGTGCCAGTAGCCCGAGCGGGAGCCACTCCTACGAGCAGTACTTC
14,TRBJ1-4,NA,NA,TRBV9,CASSQTATNEKLFF,TGTGCCAGCAGCCAGACAGCAACTAATGAAAAACTGTTTTTT
18,TRBJ2-5,NA,few,TRBV10-3,CAISESPFLVGPGETQYF,TGTGCCATCAGTGAGTCGCCGTTTTTGGTGGGGCCCGGGGAGACCCAGTACTTC
12,TRBJ1-2,NA,NA,TRBV5-1,CASSWREDGYTF,TGCGCCAGCAGCTGGAGAGAGGATGGCTACACCTTC
15,TRBJ2-7,NA,NA,TRBV7-8,CASSLALGAAYEQYF,TGTGCCAGCAGCTTAGCGTTGGGGGCGGCCTACGAGCAGTACTTC
19,TRBJ2-6,TRBD2,NA,TRBV5-1,CASRGKGLAGAPGANVLTF,TGCGCCAGCAGGGGGAAGGGACTAGCGGGAGCTCCCGGGGCCAACGTCCTGACTTTC
17,TRBJ2-2,TRBD1,few,TRBV10-3,CAISNRDRGNTGERMFF,TGTGCCATCAGTAACCGGGACAGGGGGAACACCGGGGAGCGGATGTTTTTT
14,TRBJ1-4,TRBD1,NA,TRBV30,CAWSRGQRNEKLFF,TGTGCCTGGAGTCGGGGACAGCGAAATGAAAAACTGTTTTTT
15,TRBJ1-5,TRBD1,NA,TRBV30,CAWSRDRQGNQPQHF,TGTGCCTGGAGTCGGGACAGGCAAGGGAATCAGCCCCAGCATTTT
14,TRBJ1-4,NA,few,TRBV5-1,CASSSALGHRELFF,TGCGCCAGCAGCTCGGCCCTGGGGCACAGGGAACTGTTTTTT
14,TRBJ2-3,NA,NA,TRBV6-4,CASSELAGTDTQYF,TGTGCCAGCAGCGAACTTGCGGGCACAGATACGCAGTATTTT
16,TRBJ2-1,TRBD2,NA,TRBV6-1,CASSDPLAGGPNEQFF,TGTGCCAGCAGTGACCCTCTAGCGGGAGGGCCCAATGAGCAGTTCTTC
15,TRBJ2-1,TRBD2,NA,TRBV14,CASSLGTSRNNEQFF,TGTGCCAGCAGCCTTGGGACTAGCAGGAACAATGAGCAGTTCTTC
15,TRBJ2-7,TRBD2,NA,TRBV7-9,CASSLVLADSYEQYF,TGTGCCAGCAGCTTGGTCCTAGCGGATTCCTACGAGCAGTACTTC
15,TRBJ1-1,NA,NA,TRBV30,CAWSQVGGARTEAFF,TGTGCCTGGAGCCAAGTGGGGGGAGCGAGGACTGAAGCTTTCTTT
15,TRBJ2-7,TRBD2,few,TRBV7-2,CASSRSGGAGYEQYF,TGTGCCAGCAGCAGAAGCGGGGGGGCCGGCTACGAGCAGTACTTC
15,TRBJ2-7,NA,NA,TRBV10-2,CASSRFDSLNYEQYF,TGCGCCAGCAGTCGCTTCGATTCACTTAACTACGAGCAGTACTTC
16,TRBJ1-1,NA,NA,TRBV4-1,CASSQDLISGNTEAFF,TGCGCCAGCAGCCAAGACCTAATTTCGGGAAACACTGAAGCTTTCTTT
15,TRBJ2-5,TRBD2,NA,TRBV5-6,CASSLWAGVSETQYF,TGTGCCAGCAGCTTGTGGGCGGGAGTGTCAGAGACCCAGTACTTC
16,TRBJ2-3,NA,NA,TRBV9,CASSLPGSEGTDTQYF,TGTGCCAGCAGCCTCCCGGGTAGCGAGGGCACAGATACGCAGTATTTT
16,TRBJ2-5,TRBD2,NA,TRBV5-1,CASSLDSGGAQETQYF,TGCGCCAGCAGCTTGGATAGCGGGGGGGCCCAAGAGACCCAGTACTTC
12,TRBJ2-7,NA,NA,TRBV10-3,CAISEPSHEQYF,TGTGCCATCAGTGAGCCTAGCCACGAGCAGTACTTC
15,TRBJ1-2,NA,once,TRBV2,CASSGNTGIPYGYTF,TGTGCCAGCAGTGGGAATACAGGGATCCCCTATGGCTACACCTTC
12,TRBJ1-5,NA,NA,TRBV7-2,CASSGGNQPQHF,TGTGCCAGCAGCGGCGGGAATCAGCCCCAGCATTTT